Sequencing of this T cell receptor beta chain was carried out in a study of shared clonotypes between healthy human individuals. CDR3 size: 15 residues. CDR1 and CDR2 from the germline V gene are SGHNT and YYREEE (reference sequence). Unmatched junction bases numbered 4, after V lost 0 bases and J lost 2 bases. Measured with immunoSEQ multiplex PCR; TCRdb has only the in-frame clones, and not every one. This sample has some 1.4 million clones; around 95% occur once, and the top ten carry approximately 1.1%. What was sequenced was naive CD4+ T cells sorted from blood. This sample's subset: CD45RA+ positively selected. The chain combines TRBV5-4 with TRBJ2-5; 7 bases agree with TRBD2. The sequence was collected from a man aged 25-40 years in good health. CDR3 in DNA: TGTGCCAGCAGCTTGGGGGAGGGGAGTCAAGAGACCCAGTACTTC. Protein product: CASSLGEGSQETQYF.